These T cell receptor beta chains were read from a single sample in a study of long-term antiretroviral therapy in people with HIV. The protocol was immunoSEQ multiplex PCR, while the TCRdb copy is restricted to in-frame clones and leaves out a portion. This sample has approximately 30,000 clones, with 95% to 98% found just once. Sequences were derived from unsorted PBMCs, sampled 7.6 years after starting antiretroviral therapy. These receptors all come from a man aged 25 to 45 with HIV. Each CDR3 is given with its conserved first and last residue. The order of the fields is V gene, J gene, D gene, CDR3 protein, CDR3 DNA. D genes are given only for firm matches.

>TRBV28|TRBJ2-1|TRBD1
CASSLGQGGSYNEQFF
TGTGCCAGCAGCCTAGGACAGGGGGGCTCCTACAATGAGCAGTTCTTC
>TRBV9|TRBJ1-2|NA
CASSVAAGISYGYTF
TGTGCCAGCAGCGTAGCGGCAGGGATAAGCTATGGCTACACCTTC
>TRBV6-5|TRBJ1-1|TRBD1
CASRGTGDAFF
TGTGCCAGCAGGGGGACAGGGGATGCTTTCTTT
>TRBV5-8|TRBJ1-2|NA
CASSLGAHYGYTF
TGTGCCAGCAGCTTAGGGGCCCACTATGGCTACACCTTC
>TRBV19|TRBJ2-7|TRBD1
CASSMAVGTGNFEQYF
TGTGCCAGTAGTATGGCCGTAGGGACAGGGAATTTCGAGCAGTACTTC
>TRBV5-1|TRBJ1-2|TRBD1
CASSLGTGKGYGYTF
TGCGCCAGCAGCCTAGGGACAGGGAAGGGGTATGGCTACACCTTC
>TRBV30|TRBJ2-2|NA
CAWRAGPGELFF
TGTGCCTGGAGGGCAGGTCCCGGGGAGCTGTTTTTT
>TRBV14|TRBJ2-5|NA
CASSDGGRAQPKETQYF
TGTGCCAGCAGCGACGGTGGGCGGGCCCAACCTAAAGAGACCCAGTACTTC
>TRBV13|TRBJ1-4|NA
CASSSTLGYNEKLFF
TGTGCCAGCAGCAGCACGCTAGGGTATAATGAAAAACTGTTTTTT
>TRBV30|TRBJ1-5|TRBD1
CAWATGDDQPQHF
TGTGCCTGGGCTACAGGGGATGATCAGCCCCAGCATTTT
>TRBV28|TRBJ2-1|NA
CASGQRNNEQFF
TGTGCCAGCGGCCAGAGGAACAATGAGCAGTTCTTC
>TRBV19|TRBJ1-6|NA
CASSASREVNSPLHF
TGTGCCAGTAGTGCATCCAGGGAGGTCAATTCACCCCTCCACTTT
>TRBV9|TRBJ1-1|NA
CASSVGGHTEAFF
TGTGCCAGCAGCGTAGGGGGGCACACTGAAGCTTTCTTT
>TRBV2|TRBJ1-5|NA
CASSADSNQPQHF
TGTGCCAGCAGTGCCGATAGCAATCAGCCCCAGCATTTT